This T cell receptor beta chain was profiled in a study of blood T cell repertoires in COVID-19. About the research overall: T cells, B-cell-depleted T cells, or PBMCs provided the cDNA or gDNA that served as material.

This clone has only a few counts. As originally analysed: Scientists estimated how many nucleated cells there were by amplifying reference gene primers. The table came from immunoSEQ multiplex PCR; TCRdb's copy has only in-frame clones and leaves some out. The V and J calls and clone size were taken over from that table, and D and trimming were inferred from the DNA. The sample lists roughly 250,000 clones, roughly 85% occurring once. Participant ages covered roughly 18 to 89 years across 24 US areas. The study assigned cohorts using participant-reported clinical history. The sequence derives from a woman aged 45-65 years who had recovered from COVID-19. Sequences were obtained from PBMCs or T cells enriched from blood (not recorded which).

CDR3 coding DNA: TGTGCCAGCAGTTTATTAGGGGGCGACTATGGCTACACCTTC. Its protein is CASSLLGGDYGYTF. The rearrangement uses TRBV27 and TRBJ1-2; TRBD1 matches at 7 bases. Germline V gives CDR1 MNHEY, CDR2 SMNVEV (reference sequence). The CDR3 loop spans 14 amino acids. J lost 3 bases, V lost 1 base, and 2 bases had no gene match.